What follows is one TCR beta chain and its context. Antigen: not known. 13 Jbeta primers and 60 Vbeta primers were used for the PCR. Only in-frame clones appear in the TCRdb table, and some are missing; sequencing was by immunoSEQ multiplex PCR. The sample carries 120,000 to 150,000 clones, approximately 80% recorded once. This specimen comes from a study of cytomegalovirus exposure and HLA in healthy donors. Study at large: T cells numbering around 190 million yielded 90 million to 140 million unique TCR beta sequences in an earlier analysis. Early release data held 85 million or so unique TCRs from HLA-typed donors.

Findings of the study overall: Several V segments, TRBV6-2 and TRBV6-3 among them, could not be told apart and were dropped. When a later analysis compared HLA-associated TCR beta chains with equally common others, the HLA-associated chains turned out to be more clonally expanded and to have lower generation probabilities.

The germline CDR1 and CDR2 sequences are KGHSH and LQKENI. The CDR3 is made up of 15 amino acids. The germline V and J ends were trimmed by 5 bases and 6 bases, with 19 bases remaining between them. The chain carries TRBV18 and TRBJ1-1, with D possibly being TRBD1 (6 bases). The sequence derives from a woman in her forties in good health and CMV-seropositive. Sequenced input: PBMCs. In nucleotides, the CDR3 is TGTGCCAGCTCAACAACAGGGAAGGGCAACGCTGAAGCTTTCTTT. The encoded protein is CASSTTGKGNAEAFF.